These 14 T cell receptor beta chains came from one sample sequenced in a study of long-term antiretroviral therapy in people with HIV. The run of the v3.0 immunoSEQ assay was at survey level. Clones were sequenced by immunoSEQ multiplex PCR, and TCRdb holds only the in-frame ones, with some missing. The sample lists some 18,000 clones, approximately 79% seen once, with about 6% in the top ten. Here the sequenced sample was unsorted PBMCs, taken at the start of antiretroviral therapy, before treatment. The receptors shown here come from a man between 18 and 35 years old with HIV.

This clone was picked up one time. This rearrangement joins TRBV15 to TRBJ1-3, with 10 bases fitting TRBD1. The junction had 3 bases not matched to a gene; V was cut back by 0 bases and J by 4 bases. Germline loops: CDR1 LNHNV, CDR2 YYDKDF (reference sequence). This CDR3 is 16 amino acids long. Here the CDR3 reads CATSRDRTGGGNTIYF. The DNA of the CDR3 is TGTGCCACCAGCAGAGACCGGACAGGGGGGGGAAACACCATATATTTT. The full variable domain, with the rest looked up from reference TRBV15 and TRBJ1-3, is DAMVIQNPRYQVTQFGKPVTLSCSQTLNHNVMYWYQQKSSQAPKLLFHYYDKDFNNEADTPDNFQSRRPNTSFCFLDIRSPGLGDTAMYLCATSRDRTGGGNTIYFGEGSWLTVV.

The chain uses TRBV7-2 and TRBJ2-1, with no clear D. The germline gives CDR1 SGHTA, CDR2 FQGNSA. The length of the CDR3 is 15 residues. V lost 0 bases, J lost 5 bases, and 11 bases lay in between. CDR3: CASSLAARVDNEQFF. The DNA of the CDR3 is TGTGCCAGCAGCTTAGCGGCCCGAGTGGACAATGAGCAGTTCTTC. Full variable domain (missing parts from reference TRBV7-2 and TRBJ2-1): GAGVSQSPSNKVTEKGKDVELRCDPISGHTALYWYRQSLGQGLEFLIYFQGNSAPDKSGLPSDRFSAERTGGSVSTLTIQRTQQEDSAVYLCASSLAARVDNEQFFGPGTRLTVL.

The chain joins TRBV4-1 to TRBJ2-1, with TRBD2 as a possible D gene (6 bases). The CDR3 is made up of 12 amino acids. V lost 3 bases and J 8 bases, leaving 8 bases between the germline ends. The germline gives CDR1 MGHRA, CDR2 YSYEKL. Written as DNA, the CDR3 is TGCGCCAGCAGCCACGGCGGGGATGAGCAGTTCTTC. Its protein is CASSHGGDEQFF.

The chain carries TRBV19 and TRBJ2-3; tentatively, D is TRBD1 (7 bases). CDR3 length: 16 residues. Per the germline V gene, CDR1 is LNHDA and CDR2 is SQIVND (reference sequence). Trimming stripped 1 base from V and 2 bases from J, with 13 bases between. This CDR3 reads CASSIAAGGLTDTQYF. The CDR3, as DNA: TGTGCCAGTAGTATAGCGGCAGGGGGGCTCACAGATACGCAGTATTTT.

The rearrangement joins TRBV5-4 to TRBJ2-5; no clear D gene. Germline lookup yields CDR1 SGHNT and CDR2 YYREEE (reference sequence). The CDR3 consists of 13 residues. V was shortened by 0 bases and J by 4 bases, with 7 bases between the two germline ends. The CDR3 is CASSLEVRETQYF. The CDR3 bases are TGTGCCAGCAGCTTGGAAGTCCGAGAGACCCAGTACTTC.

The rearrangement joins TRBV29-1 to TRBJ2-7; TRBD1 matches at 9 bases. Germline V gene lookup returns CDR1 SQVTM and CDR2 ANQGSEA. This CDR3 is 14 amino acids long. V shed 3 bases and J 6 bases; nucleotides not matched to a gene: 9. The CDR3 DNA reads as TGCAGCGTTGATAGGGGGACAGGGTTTAGCGAGCAGTACTTC. Translation gives CSVDRGTGFSEQYF.

The genes are TRBV27 and TRBJ2-3; D is possibly TRBD1 (5 bases). Germline CDR1 MNHEY, CDR2 SMNVEV (reference sequence). Between the trimmed V and J ends, which lost 2 bases and 0 bases, there was a span of 12 bases. There are 16 residues in the CDR3. The CDR3 spells CASSLGAKPSTDTQYF. Written as DNA, the CDR3 is TGTGCCAGCAGTTTAGGGGCGAAACCAAGCACAGATACGCAGTATTTT.

This chain links TRBV7-6 with TRBJ2-1, with TRBD2 as a possible D gene (5 bases). V lost 5 bases and J lost 5, with 13 bases in between. From germline, CDR1 is SGHVS and CDR2 FNYEAQ. There are 14 residues in the CDR3. The chain's CDR3 is CASSPSGNNNEQFF. The CDR3 DNA reads as TGTGCCAGCAGCCCCTCGGGGAACAACAATGAGCAGTTCTTC. Variable domain in full (rest from reference TRBV7-6 and TRBJ2-1): GAGVSQSPRYKVTKRGQDVALRCDPISGHVSLYWYRQALGQGPEFLTYFNYEAQQDKSGLPNDRFSAERPEGSISTLTIQRTEQRDSAMYRCASSPSGNNNEQFFGPGTRLTVL.

The rearrangement joins TRBV29-1 to TRBJ2-3; TRBD2 is a possible D gene (6 bases). V was trimmed by 6 bases and J by 5 bases, leaving 15 bases between them. Germline CDR1 SQVTM, CDR2 ANQGSEA. This CDR3 has 13 residues. The CDR3 DNA reads TGCAGCGTAGGCGGGGTAGTTGGAGATACGCAGTATTTT. This gives the protein CSVGGVVGDTQYF.

This chain links TRBV4-1 with TRBJ2-1, with 7 bases lining up with TRBD2. V was pared by 2 bases and J by 7 bases, with 5 bases of the junction left unmatched. CDR3 size: 14 residues. The germline V gene has CDR1 MGHRA and CDR2 YSYEKL. The chain's CDR3 is CASSQRLGGNEQFF. CDR3 in DNA: TGCGCCAGCAGCCAAAGGTTGGGAGGGAATGAGCAGTTCTTC.

V and J are TRBV5-6 and TRBJ1-3; D is undetermined. From germline, CDR1 is SGHDT and CDR2 YYEEEE. The length of the CDR3 is 14 residues. V gave up 4 bases and J gave up 0 bases, with 8 bases separating them. The CDR3 DNA sequence: TGTGCCAGCAGCCGTAGCTCCTCTGGAAACACCATATATTTT. Amino acid sequence: CASSRSSSGNTIYF.

The CDR3 here is CASSIGRAEAFF. CDR3 DNA: TGTGCCAGTAGTATCGGACGGGCAGAAGCTTTCTTT. The V call is TRBV19, the J call TRBJ1-1; D is undetermined. Germline V gene lookup returns CDR1 LNHDA and CDR2 SQIVND (reference sequence). CDR3 size: 12 residues. V shed 3 bases and J shed 8 bases, with 10 bases lying between them.

By share, this clone counts as medium-sized (0.01 to 0.1%). The sample holds other DNA sequences that translate to the same CDR3. The chain links TRBV19 to TRBJ2-1; 11 positions match TRBD2. CDR1 LNHDA and CDR2 SQIVND come from the germline V gene (reference sequence). Trimming removed 3 bases from V and 6 bases from J; junction bases left unmatched: 4. The CDR3 length is 15 residues. The CDR3 sequence is CASSILAGGLNEQFF. The CDR3 DNA reads TGTGCCAGTAGTATTTTAGCGGGAGGGCTCAATGAGCAGTTCTTC.

The chain couples TRBV5-1 to TRBJ1-1; D is unclear. The CDR3 has 15 amino acids. V lost 1 base and J 0 bases, leaving 10 bases between the germline ends. CDR1 and CDR2 (germline): SGHRS, YFSETQ. This CDR3 reads CASSLSQTMNTEAFF. DNA of the CDR3: TGCGCCAGCAGCTTGTCTCAGACGATGAACACTGAAGCTTTCTTT.